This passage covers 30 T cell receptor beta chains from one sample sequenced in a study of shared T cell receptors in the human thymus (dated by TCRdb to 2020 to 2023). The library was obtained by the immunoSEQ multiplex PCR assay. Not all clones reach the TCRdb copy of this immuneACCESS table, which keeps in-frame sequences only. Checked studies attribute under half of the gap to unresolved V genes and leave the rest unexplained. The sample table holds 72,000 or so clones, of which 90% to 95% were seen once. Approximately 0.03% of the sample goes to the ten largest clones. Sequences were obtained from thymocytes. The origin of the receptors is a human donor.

The CDR3 sequence: CASKEVRKLDKNIQYF. CDR3 nucleotide sequence: TGTGCCAGTAAGGAAGTGAGGAAGTTGGACAAAAACATTCAGTACTTC. The chain uses TRBV19 and TRBJ2-4, with D unclear. The germline V gene encodes CDR1 LNHDA and CDR2 SQIVND (reference sequence). Trimming removed 7 bases at V and 3 bases at J, with 19 bases between. The CDR3 spans 16 residues. The variable domain in full, completed from reference TRBV19 and TRBJ2-4, reads DGGITQSPKYLFRKEGQNVTLSCEQNLNHDAMYWYRQDPGQGLRLIYYSQIVNDFQKGDIAEGYSVSREKKESFPLTVTSAQKNPTAFYLCASKEVRKLDKNIQYFGAGTRLSVL.

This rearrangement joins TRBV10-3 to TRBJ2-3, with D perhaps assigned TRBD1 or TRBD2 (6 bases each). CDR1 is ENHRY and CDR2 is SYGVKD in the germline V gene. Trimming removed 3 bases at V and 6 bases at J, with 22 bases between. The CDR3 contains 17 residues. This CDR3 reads CAISDFPGDMWGDTQYF. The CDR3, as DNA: TGTGCCATCAGTGATTTTCCGGGGGACATGTGGGGGGATACGCAGTATTTT.

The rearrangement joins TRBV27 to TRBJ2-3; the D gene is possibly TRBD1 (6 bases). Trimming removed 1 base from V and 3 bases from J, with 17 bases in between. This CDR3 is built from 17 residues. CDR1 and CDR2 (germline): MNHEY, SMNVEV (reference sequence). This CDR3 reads CASSLFLGWGPTDTQYF. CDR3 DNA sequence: TGTGCCAGCAGTTTATTTCTGGGATGGGGGCCAACAGATACGCAGTATTTT.

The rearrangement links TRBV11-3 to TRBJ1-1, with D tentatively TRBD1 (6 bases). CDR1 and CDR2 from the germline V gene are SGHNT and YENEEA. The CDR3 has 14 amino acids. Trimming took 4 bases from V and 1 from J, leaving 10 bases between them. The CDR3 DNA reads TGTGCCAGCAGCTCGGGGGGCCCGAACACTGAAGCTTTCTTT. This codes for CASSSGGPNTEAFF.

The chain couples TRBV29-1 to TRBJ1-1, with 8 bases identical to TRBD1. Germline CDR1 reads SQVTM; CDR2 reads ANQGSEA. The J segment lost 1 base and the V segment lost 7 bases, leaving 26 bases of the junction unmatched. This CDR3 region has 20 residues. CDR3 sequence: CSAVGRSMGQDVNRNTEAFF. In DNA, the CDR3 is TGCAGCGCTGTGGGGAGGTCGATGGGACAGGATGTAAACCGGAACACTGAAGCTTTCTTT.

The CDR3 region has the DNA TGTGCCAGCAGTGAACAAACTCTCCTAGCGGAAGGTTTGGAAGATACGCAGTATTTT. It specifies CASSEQTLLAEGLEDTQYF. The rearrangement joins TRBV6-1 to TRBJ2-3; 7 bases map to TRBD2. The V gene's germline CDR1 is MNHNS and CDR2 SASEGT. The V segment lost 2 bases and the J segment 5 bases; nucleotides outside the gene matches: 19. The CDR3 is made up of 19 amino acids.

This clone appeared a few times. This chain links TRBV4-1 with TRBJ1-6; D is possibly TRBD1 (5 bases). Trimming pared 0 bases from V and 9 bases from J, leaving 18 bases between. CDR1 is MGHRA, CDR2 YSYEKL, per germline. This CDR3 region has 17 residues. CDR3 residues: CASSQEGARDVGSPLHF. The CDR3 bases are TGCGCCAGCAGCCAAGAAGGGGCGCGGGACGTGGGTTCACCCCTCCACTTT.

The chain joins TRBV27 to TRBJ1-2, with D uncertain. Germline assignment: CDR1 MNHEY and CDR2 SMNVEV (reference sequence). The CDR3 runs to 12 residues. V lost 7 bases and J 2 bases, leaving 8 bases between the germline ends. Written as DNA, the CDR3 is TGTGCCAGCATGAGCGGGAACTATGGCTACACCTTC. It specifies CASMSGNYGYTF.

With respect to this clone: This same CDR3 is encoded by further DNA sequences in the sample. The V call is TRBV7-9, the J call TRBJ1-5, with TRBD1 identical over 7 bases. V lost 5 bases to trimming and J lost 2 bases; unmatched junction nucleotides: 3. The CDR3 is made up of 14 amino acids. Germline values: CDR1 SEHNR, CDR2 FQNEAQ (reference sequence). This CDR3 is CASSPGQGNQPQHF. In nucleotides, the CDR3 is TGTGCCAGCAGCCCCGGACAGGGCAATCAGCCCCAGCATTTT.

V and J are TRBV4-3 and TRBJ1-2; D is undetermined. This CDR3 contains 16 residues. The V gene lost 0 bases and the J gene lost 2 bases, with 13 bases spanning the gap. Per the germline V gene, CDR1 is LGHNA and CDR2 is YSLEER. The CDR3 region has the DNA TGCGCCAGCAGCCAAGATCAGCGGGGTGAAAACTATGGCTACACCTTC. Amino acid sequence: CASSQDQRGENYGYTF.

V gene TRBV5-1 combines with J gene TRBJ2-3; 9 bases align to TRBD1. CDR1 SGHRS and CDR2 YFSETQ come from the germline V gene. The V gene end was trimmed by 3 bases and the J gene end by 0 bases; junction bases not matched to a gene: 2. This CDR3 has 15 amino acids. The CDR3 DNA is TGCGCCAGCAGCTGGGGGACAGGGAGCACAGATACGCAGTATTTT. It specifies CASSWGTGSTDTQYF.

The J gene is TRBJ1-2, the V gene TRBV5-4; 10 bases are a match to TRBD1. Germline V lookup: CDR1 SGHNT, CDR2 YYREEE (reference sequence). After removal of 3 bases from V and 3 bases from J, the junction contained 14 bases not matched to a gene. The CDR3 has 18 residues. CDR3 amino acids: CASSSGTGALGPDYGYTF. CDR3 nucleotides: TGTGCCAGCAGCTCCGGGACAGGGGCCCTCGGCCCTGACTATGGCTACACCTTC.

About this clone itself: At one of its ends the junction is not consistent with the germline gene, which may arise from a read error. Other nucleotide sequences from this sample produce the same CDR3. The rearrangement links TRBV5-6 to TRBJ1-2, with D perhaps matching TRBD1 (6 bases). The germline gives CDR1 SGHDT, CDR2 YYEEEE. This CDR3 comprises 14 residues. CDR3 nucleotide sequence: TGTGCCAGCAGTTTGGGGCAGGGGATAGGTGGCTACACCTTC. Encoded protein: CASSLGQGIGGYTF.

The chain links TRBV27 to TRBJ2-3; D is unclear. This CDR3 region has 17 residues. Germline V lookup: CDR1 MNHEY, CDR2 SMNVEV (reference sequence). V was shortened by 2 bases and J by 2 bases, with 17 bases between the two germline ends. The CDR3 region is CASSLIGVGWPTDTQYF. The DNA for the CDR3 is TGTGCCAGCAGTTTAATAGGTGTCGGGTGGCCCACAGATACGCAGTATTTT.

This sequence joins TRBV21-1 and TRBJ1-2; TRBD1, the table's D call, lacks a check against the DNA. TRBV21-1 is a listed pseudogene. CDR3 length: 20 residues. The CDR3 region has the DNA TGTGCCAGCAGCAAAACGGCGGATACCGGGACAGGGGGCTTGAGCAATGGCTACACCTTC. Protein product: CASSKTADTGTGGLSNGYTF.

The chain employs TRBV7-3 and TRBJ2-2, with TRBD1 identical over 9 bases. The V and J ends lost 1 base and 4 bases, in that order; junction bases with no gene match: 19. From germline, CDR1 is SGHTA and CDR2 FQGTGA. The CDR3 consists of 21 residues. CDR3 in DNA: TGTGCCAGCAGCTTAAGGCCCCCGGGACAGGGAGCCCGATGGGGCACCGGGGAGCTGTTTTTT. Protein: CASSLRPPGQGARWGTGELFF.

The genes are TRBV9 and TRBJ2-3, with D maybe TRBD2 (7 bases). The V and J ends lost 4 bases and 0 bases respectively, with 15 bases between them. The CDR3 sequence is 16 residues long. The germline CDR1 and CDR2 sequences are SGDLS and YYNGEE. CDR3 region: CASSPDGGASTDTQYF. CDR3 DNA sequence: TGTGCCAGCAGCCCCGATGGGGGGGCCAGCACAGATACGCAGTATTTT.

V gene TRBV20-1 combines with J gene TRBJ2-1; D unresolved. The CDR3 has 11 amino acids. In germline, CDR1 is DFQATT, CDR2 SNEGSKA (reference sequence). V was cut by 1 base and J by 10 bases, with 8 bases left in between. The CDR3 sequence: CSARGNREQFF. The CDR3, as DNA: TGCAGTGCTAGAGGGAATCGGGAGCAGTTCTTC.

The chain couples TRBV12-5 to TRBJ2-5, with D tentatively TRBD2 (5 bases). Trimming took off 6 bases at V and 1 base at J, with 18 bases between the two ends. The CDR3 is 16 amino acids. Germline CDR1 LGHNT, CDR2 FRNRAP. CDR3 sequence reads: CASGRTDRCSQETQYF. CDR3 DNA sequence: TGTGCTAGTGGGCGGACTGACCGTTGCTCCCAAGAGACCCAGTACTTC.

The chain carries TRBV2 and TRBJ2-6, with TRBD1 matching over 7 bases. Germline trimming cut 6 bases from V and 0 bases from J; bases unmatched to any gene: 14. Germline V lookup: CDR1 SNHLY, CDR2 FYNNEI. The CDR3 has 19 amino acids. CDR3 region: CASSTKPGQTFSGANVLTF. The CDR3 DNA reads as TGTGCCAGCAGCACTAAGCCGGGACAGACCTTCTCTGGGGCCAACGTCCTGACTTTC.

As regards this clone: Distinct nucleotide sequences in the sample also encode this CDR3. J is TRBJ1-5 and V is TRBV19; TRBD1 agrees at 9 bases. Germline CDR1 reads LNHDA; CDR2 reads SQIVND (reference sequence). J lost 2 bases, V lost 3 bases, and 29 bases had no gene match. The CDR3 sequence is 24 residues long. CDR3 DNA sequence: TGTGCCAGTAGTATCCGACTAGGGGACAGGGTAGTTGGGAGTAAAGTATTTGGCAATCAGCCCCAGCATTTT. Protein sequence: CASSIRLGDRVVGSKVFGNQPQHF.

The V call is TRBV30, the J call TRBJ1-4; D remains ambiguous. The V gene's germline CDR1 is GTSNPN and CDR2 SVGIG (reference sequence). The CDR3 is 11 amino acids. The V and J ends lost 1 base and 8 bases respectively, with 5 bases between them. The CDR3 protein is CAWSDREKLFF. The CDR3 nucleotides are TGTGCCTGGAGTGACAGAGAAAAACTGTTTTTT. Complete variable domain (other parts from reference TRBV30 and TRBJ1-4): SQTIHQWPATLVQPVGSPLSLECTVEGTSNPNLYWYRQAAGRGLQLLFYSVGIGQISSEVPQNLSASRPQDRQFILSSKKLLLSDSGFYLCAWSDREKLFFGSGTQLSVL.

Here the CDR3 DNA reads TGTGCCAGCAGCCAAGTGGCGGGGGCCACGGCCAACGTCCTGACTTTC. Amino acids: CASSQVAGATANVLTF. The chain combines TRBV4-2 with TRBJ2-6; possibly TRBD2 for D (7 bases). CDR1 and CDR2 from the germline V gene are LGHNA and YNFKEQ. The CDR3 sequence is 16 residues long. Trimming stripped 1 base from V and 6 bases from J, with 13 bases between.

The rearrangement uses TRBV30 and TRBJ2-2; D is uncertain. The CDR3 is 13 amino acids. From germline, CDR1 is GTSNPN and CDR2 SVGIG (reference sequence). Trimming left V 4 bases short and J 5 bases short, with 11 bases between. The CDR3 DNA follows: TGTGCCTGGATAAGGGATTGGACCGGGGAGCTGTTTTTT. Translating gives CAWIRDWTGELFF.

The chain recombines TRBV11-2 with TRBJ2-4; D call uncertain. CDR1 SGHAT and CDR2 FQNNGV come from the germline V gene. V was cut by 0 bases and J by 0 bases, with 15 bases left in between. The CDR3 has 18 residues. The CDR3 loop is CASSLDGRILLAKNIQYF. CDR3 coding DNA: TGTGCCAGCAGCTTAGATGGACGGATCCTTCTAGCCAAAAACATTCAGTACTTC.

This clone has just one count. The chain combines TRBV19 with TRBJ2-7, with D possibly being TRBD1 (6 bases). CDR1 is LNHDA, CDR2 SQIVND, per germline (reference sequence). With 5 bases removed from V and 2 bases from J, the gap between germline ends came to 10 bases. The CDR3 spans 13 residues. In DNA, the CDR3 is TGTGCCAGTAGTTTGGACAGTACCTACGAGCAGTACTTC. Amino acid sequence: CASSLDSTYEQYF.

The CDR3 sequence is CASSVNRSGELFF. As DNA, the CDR3 is TGTGCCAGCAGCGTAAACAGGTCCGGGGAGCTGTTTTTT. The J gene is TRBJ2-2, the V gene TRBV11-2; maybe TRBD1 (5 bases). CDR1 is SGHAT and CDR2 is FQNNGV in the germline V gene. There are 13 residues in the CDR3. V was shortened by 5 bases and J by 6 bases, with 10 bases between the two germline ends.

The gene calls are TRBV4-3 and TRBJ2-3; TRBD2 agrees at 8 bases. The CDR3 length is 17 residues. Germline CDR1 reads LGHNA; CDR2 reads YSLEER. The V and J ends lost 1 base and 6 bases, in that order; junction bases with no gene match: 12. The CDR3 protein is CASSQVGSGGVMDTQYF. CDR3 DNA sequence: TGCGCCAGCAGCCAAGTAGGCAGCGGGGGAGTCATGGATACGCAGTATTTT.

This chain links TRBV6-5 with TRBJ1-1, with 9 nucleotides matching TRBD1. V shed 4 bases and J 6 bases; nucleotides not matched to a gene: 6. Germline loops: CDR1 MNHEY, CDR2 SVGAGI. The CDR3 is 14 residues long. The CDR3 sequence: CASSCRDREAEAFF. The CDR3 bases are TGTGCCAGCAGTTGCCGGGACAGGGAGGCTGAAGCTTTCTTT.

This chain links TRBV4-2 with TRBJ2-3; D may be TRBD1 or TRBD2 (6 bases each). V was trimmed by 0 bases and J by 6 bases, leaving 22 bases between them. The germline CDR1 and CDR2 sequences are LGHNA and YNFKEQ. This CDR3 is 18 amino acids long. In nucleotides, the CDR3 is TGTGCCAGCAGCCAAGAATACGCTAGCGCCGTAGGGGGGGATACGCAGTATTTT. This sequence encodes CASSQEYASAVGGDTQYF.